This T cell receptor (beta chain) was captured in a study of shared clonotypes between healthy human individuals. V lost 5 bases, J lost 12 bases, and 12 bases stayed unmatched. The CDR3 extends over 13 amino acids. Germline-derived CDR1 and CDR2 are SEHNR and FQNEAQ (reference sequence). Terminally differentiated effector memory CD45RA+ cells were excluded from the naive CD8 cells, which were CD45RO-negative and positively selected for CCR7. Generated by immunoSEQ multiplex PCR, the TCRdb table keeps only in-frame clones and is missing some. The profile shows millions of clones, roughly 94% of them singletons.

This TCR was sampled from a man between 18 and 35 years old in good health. The sample taken for sequencing was naive CD8+ T cells sorted from blood. V gene TRBV7-9 combines with J gene TRBJ1-1; 7 bases align to TRBD1. The CDR3 nucleotides read TGTGCCAGCAGCCCAGAGGTAGACAGGGAGTCTTTCTTT. Its translation is CASSPEVDRESFF.